This T cell receptor beta chain was recorded in a study of blood T cell repertoires in COVID-19. At the level of the study: Spain, Italy and the United States supplied samples that represented acute and convalescent COVID-19.

Per the original data handling: Counts of nucleated cells, estimated from reference gene primer amplification, were obtained. Profiled with immunoSEQ multiplex PCR; TCRdb holds only in-frame clones, not every one. Clone size and the V and J calls come from that table; the DNA yielded D and trimming. Altogether about 150,000 clones are present, almost 80% being singletons, with the ten largest covering about 9%. The receptor comes from a man between 45 and 60 years old with active or convalescent COVID-19. Sequences were obtained from peripheral blood.

DNA of the CDR3: TGCGCCAGCAGCTTGGATCGGACAGGGACCTCCAGCTCTGGAAACACCATATATTTT. It specifies CASSLDRTGTSSSGNTIYF. The chain links TRBV5-1 to TRBJ1-3; 8 bases map to TRBD1. The CDR3 has 19 residues. V dropped 0 bases and J dropped 0; count of bases not matched to a gene: 11. Germline CDR1 reads SGHRS; CDR2 reads YFSETQ.